The 3 T cell receptor beta chains listed next were all sequenced from one sample in a study of identical twins. One entry per CDR3 protein results from TCRdb running MiXCR on the 5' RACE reads. This table holds around 370,000 distinct CDR3 sequences, around 9.7% found once. The sequenced material came from naive T cells sorted from blood. The receptors stem from a woman in her fifties or sixties in good health.

The chain is built from TRBV7-8 and TRBJ1-1; possibly TRBD1 for D (5 bases). V lost 0 bases, J lost 7 bases, and 12 bases lay in between. Per germline, CDR1 SGHVS and CDR2 FQNEAQ. The CDR3 runs 14 residues. CDR3 in DNA: TGTGCCAGCAGCTTAGCCGGAACGGGACTTGAAGCTTTCTTT. It yields the protein CASSLAGTGLEAFF.

The chain is built from TRBV18 and TRBJ2-6, with TRBD2 as a possible D gene (5 bases). V shed 5 bases and J shed 0 bases, with 20 bases lying between them. Germline V CDR1 and CDR2: KGHSH, LQKENI. The CDR3 is made up of 19 amino acids. CDR3 sequence: CASSTNRGYTDSGANVLTF. CDR3 nucleotide sequence: TGTGCCAGCTCAACCAATAGAGGGTATACCGACTCTGGGGCCAACGTCCTGACTTTC.

The chain has TRBV12-3 or TRBV12-4 and TRBJ2-3; 7 nucleotides line up with TRBD1. This CDR3 region has 14 residues. Trimming at V came to 3 bases and at J to 3 bases, leaving 3 bases not matched to a gene. CDR3: CASSFNRGTDTQYF. CDR3 in DNA: TGTGCCAGCAGTTTCAACAGGGGTACAGATACGCAGTATTTT.